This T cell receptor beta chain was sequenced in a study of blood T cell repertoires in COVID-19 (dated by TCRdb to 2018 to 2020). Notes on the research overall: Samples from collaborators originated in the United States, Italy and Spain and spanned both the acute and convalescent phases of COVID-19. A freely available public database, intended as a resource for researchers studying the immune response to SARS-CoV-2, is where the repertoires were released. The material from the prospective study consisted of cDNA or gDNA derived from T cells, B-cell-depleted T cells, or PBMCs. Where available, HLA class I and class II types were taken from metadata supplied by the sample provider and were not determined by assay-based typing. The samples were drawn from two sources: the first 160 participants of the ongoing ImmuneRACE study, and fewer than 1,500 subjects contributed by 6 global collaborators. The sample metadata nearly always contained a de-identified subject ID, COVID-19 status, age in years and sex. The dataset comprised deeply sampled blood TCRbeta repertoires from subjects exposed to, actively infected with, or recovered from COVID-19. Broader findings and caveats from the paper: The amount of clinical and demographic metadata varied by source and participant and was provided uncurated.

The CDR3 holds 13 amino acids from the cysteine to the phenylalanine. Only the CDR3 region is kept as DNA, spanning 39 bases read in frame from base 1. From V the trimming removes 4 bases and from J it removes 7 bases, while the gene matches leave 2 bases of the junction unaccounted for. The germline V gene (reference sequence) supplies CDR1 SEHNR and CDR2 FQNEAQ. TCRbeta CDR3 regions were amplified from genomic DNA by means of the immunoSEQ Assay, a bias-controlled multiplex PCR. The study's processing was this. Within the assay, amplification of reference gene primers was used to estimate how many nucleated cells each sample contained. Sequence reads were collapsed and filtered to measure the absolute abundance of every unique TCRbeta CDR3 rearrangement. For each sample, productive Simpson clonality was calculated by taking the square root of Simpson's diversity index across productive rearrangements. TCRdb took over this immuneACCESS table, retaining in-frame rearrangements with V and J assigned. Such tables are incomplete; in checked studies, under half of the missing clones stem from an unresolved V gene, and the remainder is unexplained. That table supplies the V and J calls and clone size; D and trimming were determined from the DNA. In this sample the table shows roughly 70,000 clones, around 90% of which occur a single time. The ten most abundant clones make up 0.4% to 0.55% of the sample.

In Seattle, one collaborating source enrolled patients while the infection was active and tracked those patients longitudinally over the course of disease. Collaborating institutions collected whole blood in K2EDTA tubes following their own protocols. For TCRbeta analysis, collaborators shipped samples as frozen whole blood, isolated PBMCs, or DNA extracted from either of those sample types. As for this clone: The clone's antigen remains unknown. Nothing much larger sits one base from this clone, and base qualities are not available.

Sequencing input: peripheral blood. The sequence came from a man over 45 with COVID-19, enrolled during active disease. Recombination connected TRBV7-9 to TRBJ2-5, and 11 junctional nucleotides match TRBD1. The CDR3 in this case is CASSSGTGGTQYF. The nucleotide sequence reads TGTGCCAGCAGCTCCGGGACAGGGGGGACCCAGTACTTC.